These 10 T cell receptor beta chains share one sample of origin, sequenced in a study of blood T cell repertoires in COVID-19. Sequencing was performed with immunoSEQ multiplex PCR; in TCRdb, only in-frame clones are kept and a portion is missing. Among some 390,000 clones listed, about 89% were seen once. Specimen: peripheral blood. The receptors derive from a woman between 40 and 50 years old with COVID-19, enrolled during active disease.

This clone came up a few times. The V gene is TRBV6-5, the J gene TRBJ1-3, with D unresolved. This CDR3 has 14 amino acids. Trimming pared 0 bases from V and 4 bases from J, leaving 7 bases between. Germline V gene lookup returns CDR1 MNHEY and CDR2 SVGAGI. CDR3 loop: CASSYSPSGNTIYF. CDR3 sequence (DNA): TGTGCCAGCAGTTACTCCCCCTCCGGAAACACCATATATTTT.

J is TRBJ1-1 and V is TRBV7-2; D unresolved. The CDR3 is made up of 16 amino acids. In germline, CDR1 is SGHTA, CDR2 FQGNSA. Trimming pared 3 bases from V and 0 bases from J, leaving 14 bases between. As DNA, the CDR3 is TGTGCCAGCAGCTTGGGCCTCCCCCAGATGAACACTGAAGCTTTCTTT. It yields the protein CASSLGLPQMNTEAFF.

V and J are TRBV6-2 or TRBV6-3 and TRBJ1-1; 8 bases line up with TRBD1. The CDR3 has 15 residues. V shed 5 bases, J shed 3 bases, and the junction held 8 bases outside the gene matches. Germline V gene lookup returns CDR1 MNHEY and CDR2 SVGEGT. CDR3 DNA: TGTGCCAGCAGTAAAATCAGGGGGCAGTACACTGAAGCTTTCTTT. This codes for CASSKIRGQYTEAFF.

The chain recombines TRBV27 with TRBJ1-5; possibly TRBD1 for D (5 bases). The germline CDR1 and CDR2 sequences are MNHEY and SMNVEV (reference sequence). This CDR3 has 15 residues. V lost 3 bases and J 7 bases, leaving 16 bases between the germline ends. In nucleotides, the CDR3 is TGTGCCAGCAGTTTCACTCGGGGGGGAAACCAGCCCCAGCATTTT. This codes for CASSFTRGGNQPQHF.

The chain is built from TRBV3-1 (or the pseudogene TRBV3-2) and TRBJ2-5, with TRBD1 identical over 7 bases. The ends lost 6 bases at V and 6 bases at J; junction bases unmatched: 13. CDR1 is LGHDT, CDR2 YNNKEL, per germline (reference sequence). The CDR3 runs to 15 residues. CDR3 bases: TGTGCCAGCAGTAACACAGGGGCCCCCTCCAAGACCCAGTACTTC. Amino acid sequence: CASSNTGAPSKTQYF.

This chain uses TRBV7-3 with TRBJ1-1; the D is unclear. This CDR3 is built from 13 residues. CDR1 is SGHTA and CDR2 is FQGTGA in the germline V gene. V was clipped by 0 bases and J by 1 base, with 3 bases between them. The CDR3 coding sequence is TGTGCCAGCAGCTTAACCTGGAACACTGAAGCTTTCTTT. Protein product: CASSLTWNTEAFF.

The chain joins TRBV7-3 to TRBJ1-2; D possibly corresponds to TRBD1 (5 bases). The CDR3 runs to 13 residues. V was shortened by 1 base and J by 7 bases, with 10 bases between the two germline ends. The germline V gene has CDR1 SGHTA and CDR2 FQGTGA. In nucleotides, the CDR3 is TGTGCCAGCAGCTTAATGGGGGGAGGTGGCTACACCTTC. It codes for CASSLMGGGGYTF.

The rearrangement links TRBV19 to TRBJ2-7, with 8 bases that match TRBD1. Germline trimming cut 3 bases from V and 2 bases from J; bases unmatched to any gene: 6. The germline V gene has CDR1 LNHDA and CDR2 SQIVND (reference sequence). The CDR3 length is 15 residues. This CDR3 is CASSIFSGGPYEQYF. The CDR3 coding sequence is TGTGCCAGTAGTATCTTTTCAGGGGGCCCCTACGAGCAGTACTTC.

CDR3: CASSLTRTGSTDTQYF. CDR3 nucleotide sequence: TGTGCCAGCAGTTTAACCCGAACAGGCAGCACAGATACGCAGTATTTT. The J gene is TRBJ2-3, the V gene TRBV28, with D perhaps matching TRBD1 (5 bases). The CDR3 consists of 16 residues. CDR1 and CDR2 from the germline V gene are MDHEN and SYDVKM. V lost 2 bases and J 0 bases, leaving 12 bases between the germline ends. The variable domain in full, with the rest retrieved from reference TRBV28 and TRBJ2-3, is DVKVTQSSRYLVKRTGEKVFLECVQDMDHENMFWYRQDPGLGLRLIYFSYDVKMKEKGDIPEGYSVSREKKERFSLILESASTNQTSMYLCASSLTRTGSTDTQYFGPGTRLTVL.

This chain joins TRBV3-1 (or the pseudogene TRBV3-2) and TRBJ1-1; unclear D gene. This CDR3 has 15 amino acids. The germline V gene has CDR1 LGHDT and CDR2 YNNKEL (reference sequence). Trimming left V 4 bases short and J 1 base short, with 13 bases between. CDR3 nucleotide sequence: TGTGCCAGCAGCCCCCCGGGAAGTAAGAACACTGAAGCTTTCTTT. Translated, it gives CASSPPGSKNTEAFF.